The 17 T cell receptor beta chains given below trace back to one sample, sequenced in a study of blood T cell repertoires in COVID-19. Generated by immunoSEQ multiplex PCR, the TCRdb table keeps only in-frame clones and is missing some. The top ten clones hold around 1.9% of a sample with about 480,000 clones, 88% of them seen once. Sequenced material: PBMCs or T cells enriched from blood (not recorded which). These receptors originate from a woman between 35 and 50 years old who had recovered from COVID-19.

In its sample, this clone was seen once. This chain links TRBV7-8 with TRBJ1-2; TRBD1 is a possible D gene (6 bases). The germline V gene encodes CDR1 SGHVS and CDR2 FQNEAQ. CDR3 length: 15 amino acids. Deletions cut 2 bases from V and 7 bases from J, with 17 bases between. This chain's CDR3 is CASSLSRDPRGGYTF. CDR3 in DNA: TGTGCCAGCAGCTTATCCAGGGACCCCAGGGGTGGCTACACCTTC. Full variable domain (remainder filled in from reference TRBV7-8 and TRBJ1-2): GAGVSQSPRYKVAKRGQDVALRCDPISGHVSLFWYQQALGQGPEFLTYFQNEAQLDKSGLPSDRFFAERPEGSVSTLKIQRTQQEDSAVYLCASSLSRDPRGGYTFGSGTRLTVV.

The genes are TRBV5-4 and TRBJ2-7, with TRBD1 identical over 9 bases. J gave up 3 bases and V 2 bases, and 6 bases lay outside the gene matches. The CDR3 covers 15 residues. Germline assignment: CDR1 SGHNT and CDR2 YYREEE (reference sequence). CDR3 nucleotide sequence: TGTGCCAGCAGCTTAGGACAGGGGCCCAACTACGAGCAGTACTTC. Translating it yields CASSLGQGPNYEQYF.

This clone was detected only a few times. The chain carries TRBV4-3 and TRBJ1-3; D is possibly TRBD1 (6 bases). The germline CDR1 and CDR2 sequences are LGHNA and YSLEER. V was pared by 0 bases and J by 8 bases, with 11 bases between. This CDR3 region has 14 residues. CDR3 in amino acids: CASSQDPRGDTIYF. DNA for the CDR3: TGCGCCAGCAGCCAAGATCCCAGGGGAGACACCATATATTTT.

This sequence joins TRBV27 and TRBJ2-7, with 9 nucleotides matching TRBD1. The CDR3 is made up of 15 amino acids. V gave up 3 bases and J gave up 4 bases; unmatched junction bases: 7. CDR1 and CDR2 from the germline V gene are MNHEY and SMNVEV (reference sequence). DNA for the CDR3: TGTGCCAGCAGTTTCATAGGGACAGGGACGTACGAGCAGTACTTC. This gives the protein CASSFIGTGTYEQYF.

This clone has only one observation. The V gene is TRBV9, the J gene TRBJ2-3; a weak D match, TRBD2 (6 bases). Germline loops: CDR1 SGDLS, CDR2 YYNGEE. The CDR3 is made up of 15 amino acids. V was trimmed by 0 bases and J by 1 base, leaving 9 bases between them. The CDR3 region is CASSVGSGRTDTQYF. CDR3 in DNA: TGTGCCAGCAGCGTAGGTAGCGGTCGCACAGATACGCAGTATTTT.

The genes are TRBV19 and TRBJ1-4, with D possibly TRBD1 on 6 matching bases. Per germline, CDR1 LNHDA and CDR2 SQIVND (reference sequence). V lost 5 bases, J lost 0 bases, and 13 bases lay in between. CDR3 length: 16 residues. As DNA, the CDR3 is TGTGCCAGTAGTTTCTCTCCAGGGGCAACTAATGAAAAACTGTTTTTT. This translates into CASSFSPGATNEKLFF.

The rearrangement joins TRBV7-9 to TRBJ2-2; 11 bases agree with TRBD2. V was pared by 4 bases and J by 5 bases, with 6 bases of the junction left unmatched. The CDR3 is 16 residues long. Germline V CDR1 and CDR2: SEHNR, FQNEAQ (reference sequence). The CDR3 protein is CASSSQTSGRTGELFF. DNA for the CDR3: TGTGCCAGCAGCTCCCAAACTAGCGGGAGAACCGGGGAGCTGTTTTTT.

This rearrangement joins TRBV13 to TRBJ1-2; a possible D gene is TRBD1 (6 bases). Trimming cost V 4 bases and J 3 bases, with 15 bases left between them. The germline CDR1 and CDR2 sequences are PRHDT and FYEKMQ (reference sequence). The CDR3 is 15 amino acids. The CDR3, as DNA: TGTGCCAGCAGCTCTTCGGGGACACCTTACTATGGCTACACCTTC. The encoded protein is CASSSSGTPYYGYTF.

The chain is built from TRBV5-5 and TRBJ2-7, with 7 bases matching TRBD2. The trim removed 0 bases at V and 6 bases at J, leaving 12 bases unmatched. The CDR3 is 16 amino acids. Looked up from germline, CDR1 is SGHKS and CDR2 is YYEKEE (reference sequence). The CDR3 is CASSLAEVGGPFEQYF. CDR3 nucleotides: TGTGCCAGCAGCTTGGCCGAGGTGGGAGGGCCCTTCGAGCAGTACTTC. The whole variable domain, remainder taken from reference TRBV5-5 and TRBJ2-7, is DAGVTQSPTHLIKTRGQQVTLRCSPISGHKSVSWYQQVLGQGPQFIFQYYEKEERGRGNFPDRFSARQFPNYSSELNVNALLLGDSALYLCASSLAEVGGPFEQYFGPGTRLTVT.

The chain employs TRBV15 and TRBJ1-2; 7 nucleotides match TRBD1. Losses at the gene ends were 3 bases for V and 3 bases for J; bases not matched to a gene: 10. The CDR3 has 16 amino acids. Germline CDR1 and CDR2: LNHNV and YYDKDF (reference sequence). The DNA for the CDR3 is TGTGCCACCAGCAGGGGGGGACAGCCCCGGGACTATGGCTACACCTTC. As protein: CATSRGGQPRDYGYTF.

The CDR3 here is CASSLAGRSYNEQFF. The CDR3 coding sequence is TGTGCCAGCAGTTTAGCGGGCCGCTCCTACAATGAGCAGTTCTTC. The chain couples TRBV27 to TRBJ2-1; D perhaps matches TRBD2 (5 bases). V was cut by 2 bases and J by 0 bases, with 8 bases left in between. Germline V gives CDR1 MNHEY, CDR2 SMNVEV (reference sequence). The CDR3 contains 15 residues.

The chain has TRBV10-2 and TRBJ1-2, with 8 bases that match TRBD1. After removal of 3 bases from V and 7 bases from J, the junction contained 4 bases not matched to a gene. This CDR3 contains 13 residues. Germline-derived CDR1 and CDR2 are WSHSY and SAAADI. CDR3 in DNA: TGCGCCAGCAGTGACAGGGGGCCGGTTGGCTACACCTTC. Translated: CASSDRGPVGYTF.

The chain employs TRBV19 and TRBJ1-2, with 7 bases aligning to TRBD1. J gave up 1 base and V 3 bases, and 5 bases lay outside the gene matches. CDR1 and CDR2 from the germline V gene are LNHDA and SQIVND (reference sequence). The length of the CDR3 is 15 residues. The CDR3 loop reads CASSMPGQSNYGYTF. The CDR3 nucleotides read TGTGCCAGTAGTATGCCGGGACAGAGTAACTATGGCTACACCTTC.

The chain has TRBV7-8 and TRBJ2-1; 10 bases line up with TRBD2. Looked up from germline, CDR1 is SGHVS and CDR2 is FQNEAQ. This CDR3 is 16 amino acids long. V was clipped by 3 bases and J by 4 bases; unmatched bases: 6. The CDR3 DNA sequence: TGTGCCAGCAGCTTGTCGCCAGCGGGAGGGTACAATGAGCAGTTCTTC. Translated: CASSLSPAGGYNEQFF. Combining the CDR3 with reference TRBV7-8 and TRBJ2-1 gives the whole variable domain GAGVSQSPRYKVAKRGQDVALRCDPISGHVSLFWYQQALGQGPEFLTYFQNEAQLDKSGLPSDRFFAERPEGSVSTLKIQRTQQEDSAVYLCASSLSPAGGYNEQFFGPGTRLTVL.

The genes are TRBV19 and TRBJ2-1; 9 nucleotides match TRBD1. The ends lost 3 bases at V and 6 bases at J; junction bases unmatched: 6. The CDR3 consists of 15 residues. Looked up from germline, CDR1 is LNHDA and CDR2 is SQIVND (reference sequence). DNA of the CDR3: TGTGCCAGTAGTATCTCCGGGACAGGGCGCAATGAGCAGTTCTTC. Its protein is CASSISGTGRNEQFF.

The gene calls are TRBV7-6 and TRBJ1-1; D is unresolved. Germline V gene data show CDR1 as SGHVS and CDR2 as FNYEAQ. Trimming shortened V by 5 bases and J by 3 bases, and 10 bases separated the two germline ends. The CDR3 has 13 residues. The CDR3 sequence is CASSPRRDTEAFF. CDR3 bases: TGTGCCAGCAGCCCCCGCCGGGACACTGAAGCTTTCTTT. The full variable domain, rest sourced from reference TRBV7-6 and TRBJ1-1, is GAGVSQSPRYKVTKRGQDVALRCDPISGHVSLYWYRQALGQGPEFLTYFNYEAQQDKSGLPNDRFSAERPEGSISTLTIQRTEQRDSAMYRCASSPRRDTEAFFGQGTRLTVV.

The chain has TRBV3-1 (or the pseudogene TRBV3-2) and TRBJ2-5; weak D call: TRBD2 (6 bases). This CDR3 region has 15 residues. The germline gives CDR1 LGHDT, CDR2 YNNKEL (reference sequence). Trimming shortened V by 4 bases and J by 2 bases, and 14 bases separated the two germline ends. CDR3 sequence: CASSRSGTSQETQYF. The DNA for the CDR3 is TGTGCCAGCAGCCGATCCGGGACTTCACAAGAGACCCAGTACTTC.